The T cell receptor (beta chain) described here comes from a study of technical replicates of blood from a handful of donors (dated by TCRdb to 2017 to 2019). The germline V gene encodes CDR1 SGHRS and CDR2 YFSETQ. The CDR3 contains 15 residues, cysteine and phenylalanine counted. Solely the CDR3 DNA is kept, with 45 bases framed from the first base. A distance of 14 bases separates the germline ends of V and J, which lose 0 bases and 4 bases respectively. To prepare the library, the immunoSEQ multiplex PCR assay was applied. In TCRdb, the immuneACCESS table is reduced to in-frame sequences with V and J assigned. These tables do not hold every clone; where another copy was compared, an unresolved V gene accounts for under half, and the others remain unexplained. This sample holds 50,000 or so clones; about 94% were observed only once. Together, the top ten hold 3.5% to 5% of the sample. Comment on this clone: Its antigen specificity is not known. Per-base quality was not reported, and no clone a single base away is much larger than it.

The sequenced sample was PBMCs. The origin of this receptor is a human donor in good health. Some clones in this sample may be carry-over from other donors' samples. This chain joins TRBV5-1 to TRBJ2-7; the D gene is perhaps TRBD1, from 6 matching bases. The CDR3 here reads CASSLATGSRYEQYF. The sequenced DNA: TGCGCCAGCAGCTTGGCCACAGGGTCGAGATACGAGCAGTACTTC.